One and the same sample provided the 19 T cell receptor beta chains below, sequenced in a study of T cells in Graves' hyperthyroidism and ophthalmopathy. TCR beta CDR3 regions were amplified from RNA. The TCR CDR3 first-round RT-PCR relied on the HTBI primer set. TCRdb recomputed calls from the multiplex PCR reads with MiXCR, one row per CDR3 protein. The sample holds some 570,000 distinct CDR3 sequences, around 14% seen once. The sample was blood. These receptors were collected from a woman younger than 35 with Graves' ophthalmopathy.

Many counts were recorded for this clonotype. The chain couples TRBV7-8 to TRBJ2-6; 8 bases are a match to TRBD2. Germline lookup yields CDR1 SGHVS and CDR2 FQNEAQ. The V and J ends lost 3 bases and 0 bases, in that order; junction bases with no gene match: 4. The CDR3 runs to 17 residues. CDR3 DNA: TGTGCCAGCAGCTTTGGTAGCGGGAACTCTGGGGCCAACGTCCTGACTTTC. Translated: CASSFGSGNSGANVLTF.

The sample holds many counts of this clonotype. This chain links TRBV2 with TRBJ1-1, with D perhaps matching TRBD1 (6 bases). From germline, CDR1 is SNHLY and CDR2 FYNNEI. Trimming pared 6 bases from V and 3 bases from J, leaving 20 bases between. The length of the CDR3 is 16 residues. CDR3 coding DNA: TGTGCCAGCAGCGGAACTAACAGGGCGGTAGACACTGAAGCTTTCTTT. Protein sequence: CASSGTNRAVDTEAFF. Combining the CDR3 with reference TRBV2 and TRBJ1-1 gives the whole variable domain EPEVTQTPSHQVTQMGQEVILRCVPISNHLYFYWYRQILGQKVEFLVSFYNNEISEKSEIFDDQFSVERPDGSNFTLKIRSTKLEDSAMYFCASSGTNRAVDTEAFFGQGTRLTVV.

This clonotype was seen many times. A single base separates this from a much larger clone, so it may be a read error. The rearrangement links TRBV28 to TRBJ1-1, with TRBD1 identical over 8 bases. Germline V gives CDR1 MDHEN, CDR2 SYDVKM. The CDR3 is made up of 14 amino acids. The CDR3 coding sequence is TGTGCCAGCAGTTGGACAGGGCCGGACACTGAAGCTCTCTTT. As protein: CASSWTGPDTEALF.

This clonotype was picked up a small number of times. This chain joins TRBV4-1 and TRBJ1-2; D remains ambiguous. Germline V gene data show CDR1 as MGHRA and CDR2 as YSYEKL. The CDR3 loop spans 16 amino acids. The V and J ends lost 4 bases and 1 base respectively, with 16 bases between them. The CDR3 loop is CASSRLPGSLNYGYTF. The CDR3 DNA is TGCGCCAGCAGCCGGCTGCCGGGTTCCCTTAACTATGGCTACACCTTC.

V usage is TRBV30 and J usage is TRBJ2-2, with D possibly being TRBD2 (7 bases). Per the germline V gene, CDR1 is GTSNPN and CDR2 is SVGIG (reference sequence). The CDR3 contains 15 residues. V shed 5 bases and J shed 4 bases, with 17 bases lying between them. The CDR3 loop reads CAWGGGPSLTGELFF. The CDR3, as DNA: TGTGCCTGGGGGGGGGGGCCTTCCCTCACCGGGGAGCTGTTTTTT.

The table lists this clonotype with many counts. This chain uses TRBV20-1 with TRBJ2-1, with 8 bases matching TRBD1. The CDR3 contains 14 residues. The V gene end was trimmed by 5 bases and the J gene end by 0 bases; junction bases not matched to a gene: 3. Looked up from germline, CDR1 is DFQATT and CDR2 is SNEGSKA (reference sequence). The CDR3 DNA sequence: TGCAGTGCTCGGACAGGGAGCTCCTACAATGAGCAGTTCTTC. Residues: CSARTGSSYNEQFF.

The table lists this clonotype with a few counts. The chain combines TRBV7-2 with TRBJ2-2, with 8 nucleotides matching TRBD2. CDR1 and CDR2 from the germline V gene are SGHTA and FQGNSA. Trimming took 7 bases from V and 7 from J; bases not matched to a gene: 26. The CDR3 runs to 20 residues. CDR3 protein: CASNQKAGASGWSYGGELFF. CDR3 nucleotides: TGTGCCAGCAATCAAAAGGCGGGGGCTAGCGGGTGGTCTTATGGCGGGGAGCTGTTTTTT.

This clonotype was observed many times. The rearrangement joins TRBV7-9 to TRBJ1-2; D may be TRBD1 (6 bases). V lost 5 bases and J lost 6, with 10 bases in between. Germline V gene lookup returns CDR1 SEHNR and CDR2 FQNEAQ (reference sequence). This CDR3 has 12 amino acids. The CDR3 region has the DNA TGTGCCAGCAGCACCCACAGGGATGGCTACACCTTC. This encodes CASSTHRDGYTF.

This clonotype was seen ten or more times. The V and J genes are TRBV6-5 and TRBJ2-1; TRBD2 matches 16 bases. The CDR3 is 22 amino acids. Germline V gives CDR1 MNHEY, CDR2 SVGAGI. V lost 0 bases and J lost 0; bases outside the gene matches: 11. CDR3 protein: CASSYSNPGLAGGPSSYNEQFF. CDR3 DNA sequence: TGTGCCAGCAGTTACTCGAACCCGGGACTAGCGGGAGGGCCGTCCTCCTACAATGAGCAGTTCTTC.

The J gene is TRBJ1-1, the V gene TRBV6-5; the D gene is possibly TRBD1 (5 bases). Trimming stripped 2 bases from V and 3 bases from J, with 10 bases between. The CDR3 totals 14 residues. Germline CDR1 MNHEY, CDR2 SVGAGI. The CDR3 sequence: CASSYGTGHTEAFF. In DNA, the CDR3 is TGTGCCAGCAGTTACGGGACGGGACACACTGAAGCTTTCTTT.

This clonotype has a handful of counts. This chain links TRBV5-5 with TRBJ2-7, with a possible D match to TRBD1 (6 bases). CDR1 and CDR2 from the germline V gene are SGHKS and YYEKEE (reference sequence). CDR3 length: 16 residues. Trimming removed 0 bases from V and 0 bases from J, with 13 bases in between. For the CDR3, the DNA is TGTGCCAGCAGCTTGGACGAGAACAGGGTCTCCTACGAGCAGTACTTC. Its translation: CASSLDENRVSYEQYF.

This clonotype was recorded at least ten times. The CDR3 coding sequence is TGTGCCTGGTGCTTAGACAGTGGCTACGAGCAGTACTTC. It specifies CAWCLDSGYEQYF. This rearrangement joins TRBV30 to TRBJ2-7; D possibly corresponds to TRBD1 (5 bases). The CDR3 is 13 residues long. Germline lookup yields CDR1 GTSNPN and CDR2 SVGIG (reference sequence). The V gene lost 5 bases and the J gene lost 3 bases, with 14 bases spanning the gap.

The gene calls are TRBV5-5 and TRBJ2-2; TRBD1 matches at 8 bases. Trimming took 3 bases from V and 1 from J; bases not matched to a gene: 2. Germline CDR1 and CDR2: SGHKS and YYEKEE (reference sequence). This CDR3 is 15 amino acids long. CDR3 residues: CASSWGTGNTGELFF. In nucleotides, the CDR3 is TGTGCCAGCAGCTGGGGGACAGGGAACACCGGGGAGCTGTTTTTT.

This clonotype has more than one count but fewer than ten. The CDR3 DNA reads TGTGCCAGCAGCGGAGAGACTAGCGGGACGAAAAGGGAGCAGTTCTTC. Protein product: CASSGETSGTKREQFF. The J gene is TRBJ2-1, the V gene TRBV2; 11 bases fit TRBD2. Losses at the gene ends were 6 bases for V and 10 bases for J; bases not matched to a gene: 14. Per the germline V gene, CDR1 is SNHLY and CDR2 is FYNNEI. This CDR3 has 16 amino acids.

V and J are TRBV3-1 and TRBJ2-5; D uncertain. CDR1 and CDR2 from the germline V gene are LGHDT and YNNKEL (reference sequence). CDR3 length: 16 amino acids. Trimming removed 7 bases from V and 0 bases from J, with 18 bases in between. This CDR3 reads CASNLRSRLYQETQYF. CDR3 coding DNA: TGTGCCAGCAACCTGCGCTCGCGGCTGTACCAAGAGACCCAGTACTTC.

This clonotype was recorded many times. CDR3 sequence reads: CASSSDTDHLSNSPLHF. The CDR3 bases are TGTGCCAGCAGCAGTGACACGGATCACCTTTCTAATTCACCCCTCCACTTT. The chain links TRBV12-3 or TRBV12-4 to TRBJ1-6; D ambiguous. Deletions cut 6 bases from V and 6 bases from J, with 21 bases between. The CDR3 loop spans 17 amino acids.

This clonotype was counted ten times or more. The chain combines TRBV20-1 with TRBJ1-5; D may be TRBD1 (6 bases). CDR1 is DFQATT, CDR2 SNEGSKA, per germline (reference sequence). The V end lost 3 bases, the J end lost 4 bases, and 16 bases lay between the germline ends. The length of the CDR3 is 15 residues. The CDR3 reads CSASSHPGVNQPQHF. The CDR3 region has the DNA TGCAGTGCTAGTTCCCACCCAGGGGTGAATCAGCCCCAGCATTTT.

The chain employs TRBV9 and TRBJ2-7; 7 nucleotides agree with TRBD1. Trimming at V came to 3 bases and at J to 0 bases, leaving 12 bases not matched to a gene. CDR1 SGDLS and CDR2 YYNGEE come from the germline V gene. The CDR3 is made up of 17 amino acids. The CDR3 spells CASSASRDRGDSYEQYF. The CDR3 DNA is TGTGCCAGCAGCGCCAGCCGGGACAGAGGGGACTCCTACGAGCAGTACTTC.

The chain joins TRBV6-1 to TRBJ1-1, with D tentatively TRBD1 (6 bases). Germline V gene sequence: CDR1 MNHNS, CDR2 SASEGT. CDR3 length: 14 residues. Trimming left V 6 bases short and J 1 base short, with 12 bases between. This CDR3 reads CASRPGHGNTEAFF. CDR3 in DNA: TGTGCCAGCAGGCCGGGACACGGGAACACTGAAGCTTTCTTT.